This paragraph reports one T cell receptor beta chain. It lacks a known antigen. Within one base of it there is no much larger clone, and no base qualities were kept. The donors belonged to the validation cohort of over a hundred subjects, which was separate from the approximately 660-subject first cohort. V loses 4 bases, J loses 7 bases, and the germline ends lie 8 bases apart. The germline V gene supplies CDR1 MDHEN and CDR2 SYDVKM. The CDR3, cysteine through phenylalanine, is 12 amino acids long. Only the CDR3 part of the read is kept: 36 bases, read in frame from the first base. The data were taken from a study of cytomegalovirus exposure and HLA in healthy donors (dated by TCRdb to 2016 to 2017). For context, the study as a whole: The 670 or so repertoires of the first cohort and the 120 validation repertoires were produced on the same platform, according to a later analysis. In addition to the first cohort of approximately 670 subjects, a separate validation cohort of under 150 different subjects was used. The study aimed to test whether cataloging public T cell receptors could reveal signatures of past pathogen exposure. High-throughput TCR immunosequencing, statistical association of individual TCRs with disease status, and machine learning were combined to predict cytomegalovirus infection status.

Libraries were constructed by the immunoSEQ multiplex PCR assay. Under the source paper's analysis protocol: A statistical classification framework was built to diagnose cytomegalovirus status from the catalog of TCR beta chain sequences. TCRdb obtained this table from immuneACCESS and retained in-frame rearrangements with V and J assigned. These tables miss some clones; where compared with another copy, unresolved V genes account for less than half of the shortfall, and the remainder is unexplained. V, J and clone size are those of that table, while D and trimming were read from the DNA. The sample profile shows around 60,000 clones; 92% of them were found once. Over 1% of the sample goes to the ten largest clones. Results the study describes overall, beyond this receptor: The study gave a list of 150 to 200 TCR beta chains associated with cytomegalovirus. In vitro tests confirmed that a few of the cytomegalovirus-associated TCR beta chains recognize cytomegalovirus antigens. It was suggested by the authors that the approach could potentially be generalized to other disease states and immunological phenotypes. Most TCR sequences were seen in very few donors, while some public TCRs were found in many individuals. The validation cohort had no HLA typing available for a later analysis, so co-occurrence within that cohort was assessed over all 130 or so repertoires. Subsequent analysis determined that TCRs grouped into clusters in the first cohort also showed a tendency toward co-occurrence across the 90 to 150 validation repertoires, and about 94% of cluster scores exceeded 0. The classifier was reported to diagnose cytomegalovirus status with high specificity and sensitivity in both the original and validation cohorts.

This receptor was obtained from a woman under 30 in good health and CMV-seronegative. The chain is made from TRBV28 and TRBJ2-1; the D gene identity is not certain. The sample taken for sequencing was PBMCs. The nucleotide sequence is given as TGTGCCAGCAGTTCGAGCTCTAATGAGCAGTTCTTC. Its protein is CASSSSSNEQFF.